These 29 T cell receptor beta chains originate from one sample sequenced in a study of beta chain features in type 1 diabetes. General study results and limits: Among all four CD4+ subsets, Type 1 diabetes patients had TCRB CDR3s that were moderately but significantly shorter.

Their antigen targets remain unknown. Reverse transcription of all isolated RNA meant that expressed TCRB transcripts were sequenced. Method: immunoSEQ multiplex PCR; TCRdb's copy keeps in-frame clones and lacks some. The sample has about 190,000 clones, over 6% seen once. What was sequenced was central memory CD4+ T cells from blood. The receptors here all came from a man aged 18-30 years with type 1 diabetes.

This clone occurred a few times. Other nucleotide sequences in the sample specify the same CDR3. The rearrangement joins TRBV18 to TRBJ1-1; 11 nucleotides match TRBD1. CDR3 length: 13 amino acids. Germline V CDR1 and CDR2: KGHSH, LQKENI. The J segment lost 7 bases and the V segment lost 3 bases, leaving 1 base of the junction unmatched. CDR3 loop: CASSPGTGGEAFF. The DNA for the CDR3 is TGTGCCAGCTCACCCGGGACAGGGGGTGAAGCTTTCTTT.

The gene calls are TRBV7-2 and TRBJ1-5; maybe TRBD1 (6 bases). This CDR3 has 14 amino acids. Germline V gene data show CDR1 as SGHTA and CDR2 as FQGNSA. V lost 1 base and J lost 5, with 9 bases in between. CDR3 in amino acids: CASSLGQEDQPQHF. The CDR3 DNA reads TGTGCCAGCAGCTTAGGACAGGAGGATCAGCCCCAGCATTTT.

This clone has just a few counts. The CDR3 nucleotides read TGCAGCGTTGCAACGGACAGGGGTACCTACGAGCAGTACTTC. This translates into CSVATDRGTYEQYF. The rearrangement uses TRBV29-1 and TRBJ2-7; 9 nucleotides match TRBD1. This CDR3 has 14 amino acids. Per the germline V gene, CDR1 is SQVTM and CDR2 is ANQGSEA. V dropped 4 bases and J dropped 2; count of bases not matched to a gene: 6.

This chain connects TRBV29-1 to TRBJ2-7; 8 bases fit TRBD1. Looked up from germline, CDR1 is SQVTM and CDR2 is ANQGSEA. The CDR3 contains 13 residues. J lost 5 bases, V lost 4 bases, and 7 bases had no gene match. The CDR3 DNA reads TGCAGCGTTGGAAAAATGGGACAGGACGAGCAGTACTTC. Translating gives CSVGKMGQDEQYF.

The chain links TRBV11-2 to TRBJ2-7; D is possibly TRBD1 (6 bases). V dropped 1 base and J dropped 3 bases, with 13 bases sitting between them. Germline CDR1 SGHAT, CDR2 FQNNGV. CDR3 size: 15 residues. CDR3 protein: CASSLVQGAFYEQYF. CDR3 DNA sequence: TGTGCCAGCAGCTTAGTACAGGGTGCTTTCTACGAGCAGTACTTC.

The chain recombines TRBV5-1 with TRBJ2-7; D ambiguous. Trimming cost V 0 bases and J 3 bases, with 13 bases left between them. This CDR3 region has 15 residues. From germline, CDR1 is SGHRS and CDR2 YFSETQ. The CDR3 DNA reads as TGCGCCAGCAGCTTGGGAAACCCGGGTTTCTACGAGCAGTACTTC. As protein: CASSLGNPGFYEQYF.

The gene calls are TRBV19 and TRBJ2-3; TRBD2 matches at 8 bases. The CDR3 is 16 residues long. CDR1 and CDR2 (germline): LNHDA, SQIVND (reference sequence). Trimming removed 8 bases from V and 4 bases from J; junction bases left unmatched: 14. CDR3 bases: TGTGCCAGTGAAAAACCGGGACTAGGTGGTTCAGATACGCAGTATTTT. Its protein product is CASEKPGLGGSDTQYF.

This clone was seen more than once but under ten times. The rearrangement links TRBV30 to TRBJ2-7, with TRBD2 identical over 9 bases. Germline CDR1 GTSNPN, CDR2 SVGIG (reference sequence). CDR3 size: 13 residues. V trimming: 4 bases; J trimming: 7 bases; junction bases outside the gene matches: 8. CDR3 in amino acids: CAWNVAGVGEQYF. The CDR3 DNA reads TGTGCCTGGAATGTAGCGGGAGTGGGGGAGCAGTACTTC.

This clone occurred a few times. The chain has TRBV19 and TRBJ2-7; 9 nucleotides agree with TRBD1. The junction had 8 bases not matched to a gene; V was cut back by 5 bases and J by 3 bases. The CDR3 extends over 15 amino acids. Germline V gives CDR1 LNHDA, CDR2 SQIVND (reference sequence). The CDR3 DNA reads as TGTGCCAGTAGTGTTAGGACAGGGGTGGACTACGAGCAGTACTTC. It translates to CASSVRTGVDYEQYF.

In its sample, this clone was seen a few times. This sequence joins TRBV5-4 and TRBJ2-3, with TRBD1 as a possible D gene (6 bases). V lost 8 bases and J lost 2, with 12 bases in between. This CDR3 region has 13 residues. CDR1 and CDR2 from the germline V gene are SGHNT and YYREEE (reference sequence). The CDR3 DNA follows: TGTGCCAGTTTCGGACAGAACACAGATACGCAGTATTTT. It yields the protein CASFGQNTDTQYF.

The sample holds a few counts of this clone. V is TRBV5-6 and J is TRBJ2-4; 7 bases line up with TRBD2. The CDR3 is made up of 16 amino acids. Germline V CDR1 and CDR2: SGHDT, YYEEEE. The ends lost 0 bases at V and 1 base at J; junction bases unmatched: 4. CDR3 DNA sequence: TGTGCCAGCAGCTTGGAGGGAGGGATGGCCAAAAACATTCAGTACTTC. It translates to CASSLEGGMAKNIQYF.

The CDR3 protein is CASREGPETQYF. As DNA, the CDR3 is TGTGCCAGCAGGGAGGGTCCGGAGACCCAGTACTTC. The V call is TRBV28, the J call TRBJ2-5; D may be TRBD2 (6 bases). Germline V gene sequence: CDR1 MDHEN, CDR2 SYDVKM. With 6 bases removed from V and 5 bases from J, the gap between germline ends came to 10 bases. The CDR3 consists of 12 residues.

This chain links TRBV2 with TRBJ2-3, with TRBD1 identical over 7 bases. Germline lookup yields CDR1 SNHLY and CDR2 FYNNEI. The CDR3 sequence is 13 residues long. V was clipped by 6 bases and J by 2 bases; unmatched bases: 2. The CDR3 nucleotides are TGTGCCAGCAGAACAGGGGCCACAGATACGCAGTATTTT. Its protein is CASRTGATDTQYF.

This clone was observed a few times. The chain recombines TRBV4-1 with TRBJ1-5; maybe TRBD1 (6 bases). The CDR3 spans 14 residues. V was cut by 2 bases and J by 5 bases, with 10 bases left in between. The germline V gene has CDR1 MGHRA and CDR2 YSYEKL. The CDR3 spells CASSQRTEDQPQHF. In DNA, the CDR3 is TGCGCCAGCAGCCAACGGACAGAAGATCAGCCCCAGCATTTT.

This clone was counted between two and nine times. The V call is TRBV2, the J call TRBJ2-5; the match to TRBD2 covers 7 bases. CDR1 and CDR2 (germline): SNHLY, FYNNEI. With V trimmed by 8 bases and J by 5 bases, 23 bases remained unmatched. This CDR3 has 18 residues. CDR3 in DNA: TGTGCCAGCCGGGCCGTGGGCGGGGGTTGGTGGGCCGCCGAGACCCAGTACTTC. It encodes CASRAVGGGWWAAETQYF.

The CDR3 nucleotides read TGTGCCAGCAGTTTGTCGAGGGTAGGGTATGGCTACACCTTC. It encodes CASSLSRVGYGYTF. This chain connects TRBV28 to TRBJ1-2; no firm D call. Per germline, CDR1 MDHEN and CDR2 SYDVKM. V was trimmed by 3 bases and J by 5 bases, leaving 13 bases between them. The CDR3 loop spans 14 amino acids.

This clone was found a few times. The chain joins TRBV2 to TRBJ2-1; 9 bases line up with TRBD2. The CDR3 sequence is 14 residues long. V gave up 7 bases and J gave up 8 bases; unmatched junction bases: 9. CDR1 and CDR2 (germline): SNHLY, FYNNEI. For the CDR3, the DNA is TGTGCCAGCACACCGGGACTAGCCCCTCATGAGCAGTTCTTC. It specifies CASTPGLAPHEQFF.

Only a few counts were recorded for this clone. The chain has TRBV18 and TRBJ2-7; the D gene is possibly TRBD1 (7 bases). This CDR3 is built from 17 residues. CDR1 and CDR2 from the germline V gene are KGHSH and LQKENI. V was shortened by 0 bases and J by 4 bases, with 19 bases between the two germline ends. The CDR3 is CASSPPPGKGAGYEQYF. The CDR3, as DNA: TGTGCCAGCTCACCACCTCCCGGGAAGGGGGCGGGGTACGAGCAGTACTTC.

This clone was counted only a few times. The chain recombines TRBV18 with TRBJ1-2, with 8 bases fitting TRBD1. CDR1 and CDR2 from the germline V gene are KGHSH and LQKENI. This CDR3 contains 13 residues. Trimming took 8 bases from V and 8 from J; bases not matched to a gene: 10. In DNA form, the CDR3 reads TGTGCCAGCCAAATGACAGGGGCTGGCGGCTACACCTTC. As protein: CASQMTGAGGYTF.

The V and J genes are TRBV7-9 and TRBJ2-5; D unresolved. V was trimmed by 5 bases and J by 6 bases, leaving 13 bases between them. This CDR3 is 13 amino acids long. Germline values: CDR1 SEHNR, CDR2 FQNEAQ (reference sequence). The CDR3 loop reads CASSPSRKQTQYF. The CDR3 DNA sequence: TGTGCCAGCAGCCCCTCACGCAAGCAGACCCAGTACTTC. Full variable domain (outside the CDR3, taken from reference TRBV7-9 and TRBJ2-5): DTGVSQNPRHKITKRGQNVTFRCDPISEHNRLYWYRQTLGQGPEFLTYFQNEAQLEKSRLLSDRFSAERPKGSFSTLEIQRTEQGDSAMYLCASSPSRKQTQYFGPGTRLLVL.

The genes are TRBV5-1 and TRBJ1-4, with D possibly TRBD1 on 6 matching bases. This CDR3 region has 14 residues. CDR1 is SGHRS and CDR2 is YFSETQ in the germline V gene. V was pared by 4 bases and J by 4 bases, with 11 bases between. CDR3 loop: CASSAGQNNEKLFF. CDR3 sequence (DNA): TGCGCCAGCAGCGCAGGACAGAATAATGAAAAACTGTTTTTT.

V and J are TRBV5-8 and TRBJ1-5; D is uncertain. This CDR3 is 13 amino acids long. Germline CDR1 and CDR2: SGHTS and YDEGEE. V gave up 1 base and J gave up 3 bases, with 5 bases separating them. The CDR3 nucleotides are TGTGCCAGCAGCTTGACAGCCAATCAGCCCCAGCATTTT. It translates to CASSLTANQPQHF.

V gene TRBV15 combines with J gene TRBJ2-5, with D maybe TRBD1 (6 bases). The DNA end is a closer match to TRBJ2-7, so the J assignment may be wrong. Per the germline V gene, CDR1 is LNHNV and CDR2 is YYDKDF (reference sequence). This CDR3 is built from 14 residues. The CDR3 DNA reads TGTGCCACCAGCAGAACAGGGCTCATCTACGAGCAGTACTTC. As protein: CATSRTGLIYEQYF.

This clone has more than one count but fewer than ten. CDR3 loop: CASSLGQYEQFF. CDR3 in DNA: TGTGCCAGCAGCTTGGGTCAGTATGAGCAGTTCTTC. The chain has TRBV5-4 and TRBJ2-1, with no clear D. Trimming took 0 bases from V and 8 from J, leaving 6 bases between them. Germline V gene sequence: CDR1 SGHNT, CDR2 YYREEE (reference sequence). The CDR3 spans 12 residues.

The rearrangement joins TRBV5-6 to TRBJ1-2; D gene uncertain. This CDR3 contains 13 residues. The germline V gene has CDR1 SGHDT and CDR2 YYEEEE. The ends were cut back, 0 bases at V and 7 bases at J, with 10 bases in the middle. The CDR3 sequence: CASSLAGIGGYTF. CDR3 nucleotides: TGTGCCAGCAGCTTGGCCGGGATCGGTGGCTACACCTTC.

V and J are TRBV2 and TRBJ1-1; weak D call: TRBD1 (6 bases). The V end lost 6 bases, the J end lost 5 bases, and 19 bases lay between the germline ends. CDR3 length: 15 residues. CDR1 is SNHLY, CDR2 FYNNEI, per germline. The CDR3 region has the DNA TGTGCCAGCAGCGGGGGGGCGGGACGAAGGACTGAAGCTTTCTTT. Translating it yields CASSGGAGRRTEAFF.

The chain links TRBV6-6 to TRBJ2-2; TRBD2 might be the D (5 bases). Germline CDR1 reads MNHNY; CDR2 reads SVGAGI (reference sequence). The CDR3 sequence is 13 residues long. V dropped 7 bases and J dropped 7 bases, with 13 bases sitting between them. The CDR3 sequence is CASTRVGNGELFF. The CDR3 region has the DNA TGTGCCAGCACGAGGGTCGGTAACGGGGAGCTGTTTTTT.

This clone was recorded a few times. The V call is TRBV7-2, the J call TRBJ2-4; a possible D gene is TRBD1 (6 bases). The CDR3 has 14 residues. Per the germline V gene, CDR1 is SGHTA and CDR2 is FQGNSA. Trimming stripped 1 base from V and 8 bases from J, with 12 bases between. The CDR3 reads CASSLDGGEDIQYF. The CDR3 bases are TGTGCCAGCAGCTTAGATGGGGGCGAGGACATTCAGTACTTC.

This rearrangement joins TRBV30 to TRBJ2-7, with 13 bases that match TRBD2. V was clipped by 4 bases and J by 4 bases; unmatched bases: 7. This CDR3 spans 15 amino acids. Germline V gene lookup returns CDR1 GTSNPN and CDR2 SVGIG (reference sequence). CDR3 sequence reads: CAWTAGLAGPYEQYF. The CDR3 coding sequence is TGTGCCTGGACCGCGGGACTAGCGGGACCTTACGAGCAGTACTTC.